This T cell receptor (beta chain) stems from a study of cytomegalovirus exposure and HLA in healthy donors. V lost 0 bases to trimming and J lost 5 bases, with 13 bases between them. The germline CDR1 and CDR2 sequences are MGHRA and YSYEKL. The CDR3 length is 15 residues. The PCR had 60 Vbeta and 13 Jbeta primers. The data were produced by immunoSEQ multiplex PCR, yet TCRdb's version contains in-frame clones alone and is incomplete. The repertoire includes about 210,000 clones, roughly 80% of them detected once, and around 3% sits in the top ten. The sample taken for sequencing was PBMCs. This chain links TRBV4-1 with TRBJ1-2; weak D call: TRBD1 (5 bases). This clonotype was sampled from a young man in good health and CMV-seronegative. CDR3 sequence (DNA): TGCGCCAGCAGCCAAGATGGCAGACAGACTTATGGCTACACCTTC. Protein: CASSQDGRQTYGYTF.